The 10 T cell receptor beta chains below come from one sample, sequenced in a study of OX40 agonist ivuxolimab in advanced cancers. Repertoires were generated with immunoSEQ multiplex PCR, while TCRdb's copy carries only in-frame clones and drops some. The repertoire holds 70,000 to 95,000 clones, around four fifths seen once, with 1.5% to 2% in the top ten. The sample was CD4+ or CD8+ T cells sorted from blood, taken in a trial of the OX40 agonist ivuxolimab. The receptors originated from an adult with an advanced solid tumor such as melanoma, head and neck, liver or kidney cancer.

In this sample, this clone turned up a few times. This sequence joins TRBV2 and TRBJ1-1; 10 bases align to TRBD1. From germline, CDR1 is SNHLY and CDR2 FYNNEI. This CDR3 spans 14 amino acids. V lost 8 bases, J lost 5 bases, and 8 bases stayed unmatched. The CDR3 coding sequence is TGTGCCAGCCTCAGACAGGGGGCGGAAACTGAAGCTTTCTTT. Translation gives CASLRQGAETEAFF. The complete variable domain, with remaining parts taken from reference TRBV2 and TRBJ1-1, reads EPEVTQTPSHQVTQMGQEVILRCVPISNHLYFYWYRQILGQKVEFLVSFYNNEISEKSEIFDDQFSVERPDGSNFTLKIRSTKLEDSAMYFCASLRQGAETEAFFGQGTRLTVV.

The V gene is TRBV11-2, the J gene TRBJ1-1, with a possible D match to TRBD1 (5 bases). This CDR3 comprises 15 residues. CDR1 is SGHAT, CDR2 FQNNGV, per germline. The germline V and J ends were trimmed by 0 bases and 6 bases, with 14 bases remaining between them. CDR3 loop: CASSLDRRGRAEAFF. In nucleotides, the CDR3 is TGTGCCAGCAGCTTAGATCGAAGGGGCAGGGCTGAAGCTTTCTTT.

V is TRBV5-4 and J is TRBJ1-6; 8 bases are a match to TRBD1. Germline V gene lookup returns CDR1 SGHNT and CDR2 YYREEE (reference sequence). V lost 6 bases to trimming and J lost 5 bases; unmatched junction nucleotides: 7. This CDR3 contains 15 residues. In nucleotides, the CDR3 is TGTGCCAGCACCCGACAGGGGCGGAATAATTCACCCCTCCACTTT. This translates into CASTRQGRNNSPLHF.

This clone was observed a single time. V usage is TRBV19 and J usage is TRBJ2-5; no firm D call. The CDR3 extends over 13 amino acids. Germline assignment: CDR1 LNHDA and CDR2 SQIVND (reference sequence). Trimming pared 5 bases from V and 5 bases from J, leaving 12 bases between. The CDR3 loop is CASSEGFLETQYF. In nucleotides, the CDR3 is TGTGCCAGTAGTGAAGGGTTTCTGGAGACCCAGTACTTC.

The V and J genes are TRBV10-3 and TRBJ1-3; weak D call: TRBD1 (5 bases). The CDR3 has 17 amino acids. Germline V gene lookup returns CDR1 ENHRY and CDR2 SYGVKD. V was pared by 0 bases and J by 8 bases, with 20 bases between. The CDR3 region is CAISESGRDLGSYTIYF. The CDR3 region has the DNA TGTGCCATCAGTGAGTCAGGCCGGGACTTGGGGTCCTACACCATATATTTT.

This chain joins TRBV14 and TRBJ2-3; TRBD1 might be the D (6 bases). The CDR3 totals 15 residues. Trimming removed 5 bases at V and 2 bases at J, with 14 bases between. Germline V gives CDR1 SGHDN, CDR2 FVKESK. CDR3 residues: CASSSWTVDTDTQYF. As DNA, the CDR3 is TGTGCCAGCAGCTCCTGGACAGTAGACACAGATACGCAGTATTTT.

This clone was picked up one time. This sequence joins TRBV28 and TRBJ2-5; TRBD2 agrees at 9 bases. CDR1 is MDHEN and CDR2 is SYDVKM in the germline V gene. The length of the CDR3 is 15 residues. J gave up 1 base and V 7 bases, and 7 bases lay outside the gene matches. The CDR3 spells CASTSGLAIQETQYF. The CDR3 nucleotides are TGTGCCAGCACCAGTGGACTAGCGATCCAAGAGACCCAGTACTTC. Variable domain in full (rest from reference TRBV28 and TRBJ2-5): DVKVTQSSRYLVKRTGEKVFLECVQDMDHENMFWYRQDPGLGLRLIYFSYDVKMKEKGDIPEGYSVSREKKERFSLILESASTNQTSMYLCASTSGLAIQETQYFGPGTRLLVL.

The genes are TRBV9 and TRBJ2-2; TRBD1 aligns across 8 bases. Germline loops: CDR1 SGDLS, CDR2 YYNGEE. Losses at the gene ends were 5 bases for V and 6 bases for J; bases not matched to a gene: 9. The CDR3 is 15 residues long. CDR3 region: CASSHQQGVPGELFF. As DNA, the CDR3 is TGTGCCAGCAGTCATCAACAGGGGGTCCCCGGGGAGCTGTTTTTT.

The chain is built from TRBV19 and TRBJ2-3, with D perhaps being TRBD1 or TRBD2 (5 bases each). Germline CDR1 reads LNHDA; CDR2 reads SQIVND (reference sequence). This CDR3 contains 13 residues. V was cut by 5 bases and J by 6 bases, with 12 bases left in between. The CDR3 DNA reads TGTGCCAGTAGTCGGACAAGAGGGGATACGCAGTATTTT. Translation gives CASSRTRGDTQYF.

The CDR3 here is CASSLAPRGGTYEQYF. The CDR3, as DNA: TGCGCCAGCAGCTTGGCCCCGCGGGGGGGAACCTACGAGCAGTACTTC. The chain is built from TRBV5-1 and TRBJ2-7; 9 nucleotides line up with TRBD2. Germline assignment: CDR1 SGHRS and CDR2 YFSETQ. The CDR3 extends over 16 amino acids. V lost 0 bases to trimming and J lost 2 bases; unmatched junction nucleotides: 6.